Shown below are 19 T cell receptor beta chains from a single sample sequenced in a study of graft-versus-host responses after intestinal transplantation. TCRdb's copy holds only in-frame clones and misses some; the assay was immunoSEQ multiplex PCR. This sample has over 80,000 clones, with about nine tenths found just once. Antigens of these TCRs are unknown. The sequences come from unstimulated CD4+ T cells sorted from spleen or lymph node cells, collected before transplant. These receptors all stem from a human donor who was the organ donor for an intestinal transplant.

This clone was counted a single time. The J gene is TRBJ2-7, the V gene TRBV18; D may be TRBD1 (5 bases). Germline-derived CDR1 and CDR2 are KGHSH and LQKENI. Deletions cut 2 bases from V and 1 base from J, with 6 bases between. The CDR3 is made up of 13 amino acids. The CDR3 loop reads CASSPRGSYEQYF. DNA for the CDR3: TGTGCCAGCTCACCAAGGGGTTCCTACGAGCAGTACTTC.

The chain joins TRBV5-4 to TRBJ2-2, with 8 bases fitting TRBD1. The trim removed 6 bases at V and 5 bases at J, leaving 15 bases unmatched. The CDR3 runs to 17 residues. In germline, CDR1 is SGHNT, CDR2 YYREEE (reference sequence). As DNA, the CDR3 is TGTGCCAGCACCGACCGAACACGACAGGGGTGGACCGGGGAGCTGTTTTTT. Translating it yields CASTDRTRQGWTGELFF.

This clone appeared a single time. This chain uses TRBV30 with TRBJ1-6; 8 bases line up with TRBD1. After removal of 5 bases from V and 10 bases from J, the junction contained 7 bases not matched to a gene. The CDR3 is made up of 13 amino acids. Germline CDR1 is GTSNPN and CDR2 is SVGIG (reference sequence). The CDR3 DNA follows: TGTGCCTGGGACATCACAGGGGGATCACCCCTCCACTTT. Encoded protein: CAWDITGGSPLHF.

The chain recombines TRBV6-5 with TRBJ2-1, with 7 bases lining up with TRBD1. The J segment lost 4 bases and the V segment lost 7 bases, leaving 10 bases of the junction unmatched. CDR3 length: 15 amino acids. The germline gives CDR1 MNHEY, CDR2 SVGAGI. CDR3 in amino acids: CASTQTGTQYNEQFF. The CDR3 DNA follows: TGTGCCAGCACCCAGACAGGGACCCAATACAATGAGCAGTTCTTC.

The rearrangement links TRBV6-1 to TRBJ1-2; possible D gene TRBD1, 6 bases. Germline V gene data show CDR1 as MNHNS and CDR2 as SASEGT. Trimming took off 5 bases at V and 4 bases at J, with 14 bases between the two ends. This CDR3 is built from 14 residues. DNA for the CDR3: TGTGCCAGCAGTTCCGGGGGGCGCTTCTATGGCTACACCTTC. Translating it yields CASSSGGRFYGYTF.

The CDR3 DNA sequence: TGTGCCACCAGCAGTGGGGGGGCTCAGCCCCAGCATTTT. This codes for CATSSGGAQPQHF. V and J are TRBV15 and TRBJ1-5, with D perhaps TRBD1 (6 bases). The CDR3 has 13 residues. V was trimmed by 3 bases and J by 6 bases, leaving 9 bases between them. Germline CDR1 LNHNV, CDR2 YYDKDF (reference sequence).

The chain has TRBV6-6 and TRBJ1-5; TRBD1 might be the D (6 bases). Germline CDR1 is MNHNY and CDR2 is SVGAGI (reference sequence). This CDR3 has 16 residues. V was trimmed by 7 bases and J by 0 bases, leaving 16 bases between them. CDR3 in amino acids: CASTTPRGYSNQPQHF. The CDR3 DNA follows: TGTGCCAGCACAACCCCCAGGGGCTATAGCAATCAGCCCCAGCATTTT.

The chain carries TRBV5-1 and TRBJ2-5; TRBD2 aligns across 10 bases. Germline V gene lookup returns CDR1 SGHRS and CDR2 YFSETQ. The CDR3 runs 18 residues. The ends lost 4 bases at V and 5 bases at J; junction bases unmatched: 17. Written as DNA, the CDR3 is TGCGCCAGCAGCGCGCTGTCCTGGACTAGCGGCAAATTGGAGACCCAGTACTTC. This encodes CASSALSWTSGKLETQYF. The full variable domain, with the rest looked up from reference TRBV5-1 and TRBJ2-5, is KAGVTQTPRYLIKTRGQQVTLSCSPISGHRSVSWYQQTPGQGLQFLFEYFSETQRNKGNFPGRFSGRQFSNSRSEMNVSTLELGDSALYLCASSALSWTSGKLETQYFGPGTRLLVL.

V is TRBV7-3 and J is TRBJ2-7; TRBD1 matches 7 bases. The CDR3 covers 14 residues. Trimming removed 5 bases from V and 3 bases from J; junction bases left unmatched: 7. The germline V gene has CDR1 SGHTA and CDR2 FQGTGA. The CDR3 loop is CASSETGTVYEQYF. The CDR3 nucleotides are TGTGCCAGCAGCGAAACCGGGACAGTCTACGAGCAGTACTTC.

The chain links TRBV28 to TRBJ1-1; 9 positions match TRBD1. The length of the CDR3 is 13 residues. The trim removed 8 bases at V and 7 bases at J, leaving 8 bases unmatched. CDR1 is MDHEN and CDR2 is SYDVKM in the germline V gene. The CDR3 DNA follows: TGTGCCAGCCACTCGGACAGGGGAAATGAAGCTTTCTTT. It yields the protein CASHSDRGNEAFF.

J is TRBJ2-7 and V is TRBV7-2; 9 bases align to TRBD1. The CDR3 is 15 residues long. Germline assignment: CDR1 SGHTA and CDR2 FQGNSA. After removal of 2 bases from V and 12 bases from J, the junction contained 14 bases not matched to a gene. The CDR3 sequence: CASSLRRYSGTGPYF. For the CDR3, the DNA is TGTGCCAGCAGCTTAAGGCGCTACTCCGGGACAGGGCCGTACTTC.

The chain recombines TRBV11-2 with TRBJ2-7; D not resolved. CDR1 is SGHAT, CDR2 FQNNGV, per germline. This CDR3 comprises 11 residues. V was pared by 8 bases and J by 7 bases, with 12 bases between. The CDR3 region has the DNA TGTGCCAGCCGCCGCCTGGAGGAGCAGTACTTC. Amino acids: CASRRLEEQYF.

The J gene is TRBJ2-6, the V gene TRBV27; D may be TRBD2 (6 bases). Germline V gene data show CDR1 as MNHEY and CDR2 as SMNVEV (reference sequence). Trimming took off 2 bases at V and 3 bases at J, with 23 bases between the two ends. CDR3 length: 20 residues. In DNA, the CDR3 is TGTGCCAGCAGTTTAAAAAGATTGGGACTGGGCTCTTTTGGGGCCAACGTCCTGACTTTC. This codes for CASSLKRLGLGSFGANVLTF.

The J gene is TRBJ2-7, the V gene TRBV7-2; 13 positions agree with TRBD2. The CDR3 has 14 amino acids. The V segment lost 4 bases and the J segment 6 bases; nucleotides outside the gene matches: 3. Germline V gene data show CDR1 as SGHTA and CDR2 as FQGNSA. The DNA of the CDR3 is TGTGCCAGCAGCTACGGACTAGCGGGGGTCGAGCAGTACTTC. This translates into CASSYGLAGVEQYF.

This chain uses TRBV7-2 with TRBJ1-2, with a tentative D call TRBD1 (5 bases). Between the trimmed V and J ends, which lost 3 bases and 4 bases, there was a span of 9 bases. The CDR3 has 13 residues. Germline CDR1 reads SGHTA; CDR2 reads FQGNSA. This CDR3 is CASSFREGYGYTF. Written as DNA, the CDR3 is TGTGCCAGCAGCTTCAGGGAGGGCTATGGCTACACCTTC.

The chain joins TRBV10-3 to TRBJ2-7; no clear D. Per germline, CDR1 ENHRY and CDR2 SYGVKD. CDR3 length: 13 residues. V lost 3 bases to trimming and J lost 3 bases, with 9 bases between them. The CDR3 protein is CAISDGRRYEQYF. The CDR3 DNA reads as TGTGCCATCAGTGACGGCAGGCGCTACGAGCAGTACTTC.

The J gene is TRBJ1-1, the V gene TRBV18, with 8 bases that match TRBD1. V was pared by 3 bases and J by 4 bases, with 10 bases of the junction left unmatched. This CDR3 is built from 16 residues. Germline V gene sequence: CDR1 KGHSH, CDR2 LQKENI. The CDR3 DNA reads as TGTGCCAGCTCACCCCGGGACAGGCGGGCAACCACTGAAGCTTTCTTT. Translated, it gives CASSPRDRRATTEAFF.

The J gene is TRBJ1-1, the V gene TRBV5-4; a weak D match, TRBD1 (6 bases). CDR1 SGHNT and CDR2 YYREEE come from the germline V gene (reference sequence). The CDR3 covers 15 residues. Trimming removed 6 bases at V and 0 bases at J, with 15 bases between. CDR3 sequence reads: CASMQGQVLNTEAFF. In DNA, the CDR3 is TGTGCCAGCATGCAGGGGCAGGTTTTGAACACTGAAGCTTTCTTT.

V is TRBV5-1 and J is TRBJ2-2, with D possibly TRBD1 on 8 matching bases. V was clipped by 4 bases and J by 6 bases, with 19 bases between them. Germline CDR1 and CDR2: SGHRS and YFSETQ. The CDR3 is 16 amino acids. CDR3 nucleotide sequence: TGCGCCAGCAGCGGAGGACAGGGCGGGGGTCCCGGGGAGCTGTTTTTT. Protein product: CASSGGQGGGPGELFF. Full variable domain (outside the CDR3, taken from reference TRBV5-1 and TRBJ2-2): KAGVTQTPRYLIKTRGQQVTLSCSPISGHRSVSWYQQTPGQGLQFLFEYFSETQRNKGNFPGRFSGRQFSNSRSEMNVSTLELGDSALYLCASSGGQGGGPGELFFGEGSRLTVL.